The T cell receptor (beta chain) under discussion was sequenced for a study of glioma-infiltrating T cells after dendritic cell vaccination. As for the study in general: Autologous tumor lysate was loaded overnight onto monocyte-derived dendritic cells grown seven days with IL-4 and GM-CSF. Patients received three intradermal dendritic cell vaccine injections at biweekly intervals.

Sample time point: after dendritic cell vaccination, including at tumor progression/relapse. Before vaccination, two weeks after the third vaccination, and at progression, PBMC were collected. Sequenced by immunoSEQ multiplex PCR; TCRdb stores in-frame clones only, minus some. The sample records 100,000 or so clones, nearly 90% being singletons. Trimming took off 3 bases at V and 5 bases at J, with 16 bases between the two ends. CDR1 and CDR2 from the germline V gene are GTSNPN and SVGIG (reference sequence). This CDR3 is 14 amino acids long. The chain joins TRBV30 to TRBJ1-1; a weak D match, TRBD1 (6 bases). The specimen comprised blood, sampled after dendritic cell vaccination. This receptor was taken from a human donor with glioblastoma. The CDR3 loop is CAWRGGPGQTEAFF. Written as DNA, the CDR3 is TGTGCCTGGAGGGGGGGGCCAGGGCAAACTGAAGCTTTCTTT. Complete variable domain (other parts from reference TRBV30 and TRBJ1-1): SQTIHQWPATLVQPVGSPLSLECTVEGTSNPNLYWYRQAAGRGLQLLFYSVGIGQISSEVPQNLSASRPQDRQFILSSKKLLLSDSGFYLCAWRGGPGQTEAFFGQGTRLTVV.